This TCR beta chain derives from a study of blood T cell repertoires in COVID-19. Study as a whole: Acute and convalescent COVID-19 specimens originated in the United States, Italy and Spain.

As processed by the authors: Reference gene primers were amplified, and this amplification served to estimate nucleated cell counts. Clones were read by immunoSEQ multiplex PCR, and TCRdb kept only the in-frame ones, dropping some. The D gene and trimming were derived from the DNA, and the V and J assignments and clone size from that table. The sample comprises around 87,000 clones, roughly nine tenths of which are singletons, and about 1.5% rests with the top ten. The germline CDR1 and CDR2 sequences are GTSNPN and SVGIG (reference sequence). V shed 2 bases, J shed 11 bases, and the junction held 8 bases outside the gene matches. The CDR3 has 12 amino acids.

The V gene is TRBV30, the J gene TRBJ1-1; 7 nucleotides line up with TRBD1. The clonotype comes from a human donor with active COVID-19. The donor label of this sample is uncertain. The sequenced sample was peripheral blood. For the CDR3, the DNA is TGTGCCTGGAGTCCAGGGGGATTAGGCGCTTTCTTT. Amino acid sequence: CAWSPGGLGAFF. The full variable domain, its missing parts supplied by reference TRBV30 and TRBJ1-1, is SQTIHQWPATLVQPVGSPLSLECTVEGTSNPNLYWYRQAAGRGLQLLFYSVGIGQISSEVPQNLSASRPQDRQFILSSKKLLLSDSGFYLCAWSPGGLGAFFGQGTRLTVV.